A single sample is the source of the 18 T cell receptor beta chains below, sequenced in a study of cytomegalovirus exposure and HLA in healthy donors. 13 Jbeta primers and 60 Vbeta primers were used for the PCR. Sequencing was performed with immunoSEQ multiplex PCR; in TCRdb, only in-frame clones are kept and a portion is missing. The profile shows 50,000 to 55,000 clones, 81% of them singletons. What was sequenced was PBMCs. These receptors were collected from a boy between 10 and 17 years old in good health and CMV-seropositive.

This clone has a handful of counts. This chain joins TRBV5-1 and TRBJ1-3; possible D gene TRBD1, 5 bases. Germline assignment: CDR1 SGHRS and CDR2 YFSETQ. V was clipped by 2 bases and J by 8 bases, with 17 bases between them. The CDR3 covers 15 residues. The chain's CDR3 is CASSFGTASGDTIYF. The CDR3 DNA follows: TGCGCCAGCAGCTTCGGGACTGCCTCGGGGGACACCATATATTTT.

J is TRBJ2-7 and V is TRBV7-9, with a possible D match to TRBD1 (6 bases). CDR3 length equals 12 residues. V gave up 5 bases and J gave up 6 bases, with 11 bases separating them. Germline V lookup: CDR1 SEHNR, CDR2 FQNEAQ (reference sequence). CDR3 region: CASSATGPEQYF. The CDR3 nucleotides read TGTGCCAGCAGCGCGACAGGTCCCGAGCAGTACTTC. The entire variable domain, with the rest obtained from reference TRBV7-9 and TRBJ2-7, is as follows: DTGVSQNPRHKITKRGQNVTFRCDPISEHNRLYWYRQTLGQGPEFLTYFQNEAQLEKSRLLSDRFSAERPKGSFSTLEIQRTEQGDSAMYLCASSATGPEQYFGPGTRLTVT.

The V and J genes are TRBV10-3 and TRBJ2-3; D is perhaps TRBD2 (5 bases). The germline CDR1 and CDR2 sequences are ENHRY and SYGVKD. This CDR3 is 17 amino acids long. V lost 3 bases to trimming and J lost 2 bases, with 18 bases between them. The CDR3 reads CAISDSPERGITDTQYF. In DNA, the CDR3 is TGTGCCATCAGTGATTCTCCAGAACGAGGGATCACAGATACGCAGTATTTT.

This rearrangement joins TRBV6-1 to TRBJ2-5; TRBD1 might be the D (5 bases). This CDR3 comprises 14 residues. Trimming removed 6 bases at V and 2 bases at J, with 13 bases between. CDR1 is MNHNS and CDR2 is SASEGT in the germline V gene. In nucleotides, the CDR3 is TGTGCCAGCAGCGCCAAGGGGCAGCAAGAGACCCAGTACTTC. Translating gives CASSAKGQQETQYF.

The chain uses TRBV10-3 and TRBJ2-7; D might be TRBD1 (6 bases). This CDR3 contains 12 residues. CDR1 is ENHRY, CDR2 SYGVKD, per germline. The V gene lost 10 bases and the J gene lost 4 bases, with 14 bases spanning the gap. CDR3 sequence (DNA): TGTGCCAGTACAGGGTCCCGATACGAGCAGTACTTC. This gives the protein CASTGSRYEQYF.

This clone was seen more than once but under ten times. The chain is built from TRBV5-1 and TRBJ2-1; 12 positions match TRBD2. V dropped 0 bases and J dropped 10; count of bases not matched to a gene: 8. This CDR3 is 16 amino acids long. CDR1 is SGHRS and CDR2 is YFSETQ in the germline V gene. The CDR3 DNA sequence: TGCGCCAGCAGCTTGGTGTCTAGCGGGGGGGCGGGGGAGCAGTTCTTC. Residues: CASSLVSSGGAGEQFF.

The chain joins TRBV6-6 to TRBJ1-4, with a weak D call TRBD1 (6 bases). Germline loops: CDR1 MNHNY, CDR2 SVGAGI (reference sequence). V lost 4 bases to trimming and J lost 5 bases, with 14 bases between them. This CDR3 spans 15 amino acids. CDR3 loop: CASSSTGWGNEKLFF. The CDR3 DNA is TGTGCCAGCAGTTCAACAGGGTGGGGGAATGAAAAACTGTTTTTT.

The V gene is TRBV18, the J gene TRBJ1-6, with 7 bases aligning to TRBD1. The length of the CDR3 is 17 residues. Germline V gene lookup returns CDR1 KGHSH and CDR2 LQKENI. J was trimmed by 7 bases and V by 3 bases; bases with no gene match: 12. The CDR3 is CASSPTSGTVDNSPLHF. In nucleotides, the CDR3 is TGTGCCAGCTCACCGACGAGTGGGACAGTAGACAATTCACCCCTCCACTTT.

This chain links TRBV27 with TRBJ2-1, with D unresolved. Trimming cost V 3 bases and J 7 bases, with 10 bases left between them. Germline assignment: CDR1 MNHEY and CDR2 SMNVEV (reference sequence). The CDR3 consists of 13 residues. The CDR3 nucleotides read TGTGCCAGCAGTTTTTCAATCGGGAATGAGCAGTTCTTC. Translation gives CASSFSIGNEQFF.

The chain links TRBV7-3 to TRBJ1-2; D gene ambiguous. CDR3 length: 10 residues. Germline CDR1 SGHTA, CDR2 FQGTGA. V was shortened by 8 bases and J by 8 bases, with 9 bases between the two germline ends. CDR3 sequence (DNA): TGTGCCAGCGGCGGGCAGGGCTACACCTTC. It is translated as CASGGQGYTF.

This rearrangement joins TRBV27 to TRBJ2-1, with 8 bases fitting TRBD1. Germline loops: CDR1 MNHEY, CDR2 SMNVEV (reference sequence). Unmatched junction bases numbered 12, after V lost 3 bases and J lost 8 bases. This CDR3 comprises 16 residues. The DNA for the CDR3 is TGTGCCAGCAGTTTGGCCCCCGGGACAGGAACGTATGAGCAGTTCTTC. Its translation is CASSLAPGTGTYEQFF.

The chain is built from TRBV7-9 and TRBJ1-1; possibly TRBD1 for D (6 bases). Trimming pared 5 bases from V and 3 bases from J, leaving 19 bases between. Germline CDR1 and CDR2: SEHNR and FQNEAQ (reference sequence). The CDR3 consists of 16 residues. The CDR3 loop reads CASSKGGDLGDTEAFF. The CDR3 bases are TGTGCCAGCAGCAAGGGGGGGGACCTGGGGGACACTGAAGCTTTCTTT.

The gene calls are TRBV11-2 and TRBJ2-3; 9 positions agree with TRBD1. The CDR3 loop spans 16 amino acids. The ends lost 6 bases at V and 1 base at J; junction bases unmatched: 8. CDR1 is SGHAT, CDR2 FQNNGV, per germline. CDR3 region: CASRRPGQGGTDTQYF. The CDR3 DNA reads as TGTGCCAGCAGACGACCGGGACAGGGCGGCACAGATACGCAGTATTTT.

The sample holds one count of this clone. The chain employs TRBV13 and TRBJ1-1; TRBD1 matches 9 bases. The germline V gene has CDR1 PRHDT and CDR2 FYEKMQ (reference sequence). The CDR3 covers 15 residues. The junction had 12 bases not matched to a gene; V was cut back by 7 bases and J by 6 bases. This CDR3 reads CASNNPTGGNAEAFF. As DNA, the CDR3 is TGTGCCAGCAACAACCCGACAGGGGGAAACGCTGAAGCTTTCTTT.

The chain has TRBV6-5 and TRBJ1-5; D unclear. There are 14 residues in the CDR3. Trimming pared 5 bases from V and 0 bases from J, leaving 8 bases between. CDR1 MNHEY and CDR2 SVGAGI come from the germline V gene. CDR3 sequence: CASSPLGSNQPQHF. DNA for the CDR3: TGTGCCAGCAGTCCTCTCGGTAGCAATCAGCCCCAGCATTTT.

The chain links TRBV11-2 to TRBJ2-7; possibly TRBD1 for D (6 bases). Germline loops: CDR1 SGHAT, CDR2 FQNNGV. This CDR3 comprises 14 residues. The V gene lost 5 bases and the J gene lost 2 bases, with 13 bases spanning the gap. CDR3 nucleotide sequence: TGTGCCAGCAGCCTCGAGGACAGCACCTACGAGCAGTACTTC. Its protein product is CASSLEDSTYEQYF.

The gene calls are TRBV6-4 and TRBJ1-2; possibly TRBD1 for D (6 bases). With 2 bases removed from V and 7 bases from J, the gap between germline ends came to 8 bases. The CDR3 length is 12 residues. Germline V gene data show CDR1 as MRHNA and CDR2 as SNTAGT. This chain's CDR3 is CASSDNRAGYTF. CDR3 bases: TGTGCCAGCAGTGACAACAGGGCTGGCTACACCTTC.

The chain recombines TRBV6-6 with TRBJ1-3; 10 positions agree with TRBD1. The CDR3 covers 16 residues. Germline CDR1 reads MNHNY; CDR2 reads SVGAGI (reference sequence). V was pared by 6 bases and J by 2 bases, with 7 bases of the junction left unmatched. CDR3 sequence: CASSSDRGLTGNTIYF. In DNA, the CDR3 is TGTGCCAGCAGCTCAGACAGGGGGCTCACTGGAAACACCATATATTTT.